A selection of T cell receptor beta chains follows, all from one sample in a study of blood T cells in healthy people across ages. TCRdb processed the 5' RACE reads anew with MiXCR; each CDR3 protein has one entry. The table lists roughly 1,800,000 distinct CDR3 sequences, roughly 49% of them singletons. Sequenced sample: blood. All receptors derive from a woman between 35 and 50 years old in good health. Both conserved end residues are part of each CDR3. For some rows the clone size is stated as once, few or many, or as a class when expanded; others skip it.

TRBV12-3/TRBV12-4	-	TRBJ2-3	CASSGDSRSTDTQYF
TRBV7-2	-	TRBJ2-1	CASSPGTYNHEFF
TRBV29-1	-	TRBJ2-3	CSLQAGGPADTQYF
TRBV5-1	-	TRBJ2-3	CASSSGPVSTDTQYF
TRBV11-2	-	-	CASSEWGPRRQQETQYF
TRBV27	few	TRBJ2-7	CASSKLGGPSYEQYF
TRBV11-1	-	TRBJ2-2	CASSLSPPEATGELFF
TRBV6-6	-	TRBJ2-7	CASSYRTDAYEQYF
TRBV6-2/TRBV6-3	-	TRBJ2-1	CASSRGGGLNEQFF
TRBV7-2	-	TRBJ2-6	CASSLVPMPGLCSGANVLTF
TRBV5-1	-	TRBJ2-1	CASSSRQGASEQFF
TRBV6-6	few	TRBJ1-2	CASSPGRPANYGYTF
TRBV29-1	-	TRBJ2-3	CSVKRITDTQYF
TRBV7-2	-	TRBJ2-3	CASTSRDTQYF
TRBV6-1	-	TRBJ2-4	CASSERSLDIQYF
TRBV7-4	many	TRBJ2-4	CASSPVGTDTAKNIQYF
TRBV28	-	TRBJ2-7	CASSSFTPYEQYF
TRBV28	few	TRBJ2-7	CASSPIGGGEYEQYF
TRBV29-1	many	TRBJ2-3	CSVGGGTDTQYF
TRBV20-1	-	TRBJ2-7	CSAKTQGTYEQYF
TRBV20-1	-	TRBJ2-3	CSASTSGGAGTDTQYF
TRBV9	-	TRBJ2-1	CASSVPPGGSYNEQFF
TRBV6-2/TRBV6-3	-	-	CASGGLGREQYF
TRBV20-1	-	TRBJ2-7	CSARDVTGRHYEQYF
TRBV7-2	-	TRBJ2-1	CASSKTVRGSYNEQFF
TRBV6-5	-	TRBJ2-5	CASSYARGQIETQYF
TRBV6-4	-	TRBJ2-4	CASSDSLGSFSQLIAKNIQYF
TRBV7-9	-	TRBJ1-1	CASRGERDRGPNTEAFF
TRBV4-3	-	TRBJ1-4	CASSQGGGEGNEKLFF
TRBV4-1	-	-	CASSQDSVLAEVVWTQYF
TRBV5-1	-	TRBJ1-1	CASSGQGSAEAFF
TRBV7-8	few	TRBJ2-7	CASSHRTGRTYEQYF
TRBV13	-	TRBJ2-3	CASSPGLAGGFGDTQYF
TRBV4-2	-	TRBJ2-5	CASSQPAGLAVLQYF
TRBV12-3/TRBV12-4	-	TRBJ2-5	CASSLAGGSSGEEYF
TRBV6-2/TRBV6-3	once	TRBJ2-4	CASRASGTGLTKNIQYF
TRBV10-3	once	TRBJ2-5	CAISESGVAGGSQETQYF
TRBV20-1	-	TRBJ1-5	CSALVGGHSNQPQHF
TRBV29-1	-	TRBJ2-1	CSVHGLAGAYNEQFF
TRBV4-1	-	TRBJ2-5	CASSQGQGAISETQYF
TRBV5-1	few	TRBJ1-4	CASSLGTPGEKLFF
TRBV28	few	TRBJ2-7	CASRGGTVKYEQYF
TRBV11-2	-	TRBJ2-3	CASSLVAQASVLDTQYF
TRBV7-2	many	TRBJ2-7	CASSSGTGPYEQYF
TRBV11-2	once	TRBJ2-1	CASSLGDRAHNEQFF
TRBV6-1	-	TRBJ1-5	CASSVGQNSNQPQHF
TRBV5-1	once	TRBJ1-4	CASSPSENNEKLFF
TRBV24-1	-	TRBJ2-5	CATSDSLAGQETQYF
TRBV9	-	TRBJ2-1	CASNGRATYNEQFF